This T cell receptor (beta chain) was captured by sequencing in a study of T and B cells in COVID-19 patients. In the study overall: Of 20 active-infection patients, some 19 carried comorbidities linked to unfavorable COVID-19 outcome.

The CDR3 has 16 residues. The germline V gene encodes CDR1 SNHLY and CDR2 FYNNEI. The V end lost 2 bases, the J end lost 4 bases, and 12 bases lay between the germline ends. Each TRB amplification used roughly 220-550 ng of genomic DNA from blood. TRB rearrangements were amplified by multiplex PCR with BIOMED2 TRB-A/B primers. In TCRdb, the multiplex PCR reads were re-called with MiXCR into one record per CDR3 protein. The table includes 15,000 to 20,000 distinct CDR3 sequences, 36% detected once. The TCR sequence derives from a human donor with active COVID-19. The sequencing input was blood. The rearrangement uses TRBV2 and TRBJ1-6, with D unclear. The CDR3 loop reads CASSEMERRYNSPLHF. CDR3 in DNA: TGTGCCAGCAGTGAAATGGAGAGGCGGTATAATTCACCCCTCCACTTT.